One sample yielded the 9 T cell receptor beta chains listed below, sequenced in a study of T cells in Graves' hyperthyroidism and ophthalmopathy. Authors of the study amplified TCR beta CDR3 regions from RNA transcripts. The study used the HTBI primer set for a first-round RT-PCR of the TCR CDR3. One entry per CDR3 protein, called by TCRdb with MiXCR from the multiplex PCR reads. The table lists a few hundred thousand distinct CDR3 sequences, roughly 18% of them singletons. Specimen: blood. These receptors were taken from a woman aged 45-60 years with Graves' hyperthyroidism.

This chain joins TRBV20-1 and TRBJ2-7, with 9 bases aligning to TRBD1. The CDR3 is 12 residues long. V dropped 7 bases and J dropped 0; count of bases not matched to a gene: 1. Germline CDR1 and CDR2: DFQATT and SNEGSKA (reference sequence). The chain's CDR3 is CSGTGDSYEQYF. The CDR3 bases are TGCAGTGGGACAGGGGACTCCTACGAGCAGTACTTC.

V usage is TRBV5-5 and J usage is TRBJ2-3; tentatively, D is TRBD2 (5 bases). There are 15 residues in the CDR3. Germline CDR1 and CDR2: SGHKS and YYEKEE (reference sequence). The V end lost 0 bases, the J end lost 2 bases, and 10 bases lay between the germline ends. As DNA, the CDR3 is TGTGCCAGCAGCTTGGGGGAGAGCACCACAGATACGCAGTATTTT. Protein: CASSLGESTTDTQYF.

At least ten counts were recorded for this clonotype. The CDR3 reads CASSEVWGSTEAFF. CDR3 nucleotides: TGTGCCAGCAGTGAAGTATGGGGTTCCACTGAAGCTTTCTTT. This chain uses TRBV6-1 with TRBJ1-1; no firm D call. There are 14 residues in the CDR3. From germline, CDR1 is MNHNS and CDR2 SASEGT. V dropped 1 base and J dropped 4 bases, with 10 bases sitting between them.

Comments on this clonotype: Its ends do not fully match the called genes, so a read error is possible. J is TRBJ2-1 and V is TRBV2, with TRBD1 matching over 9 bases. This CDR3 is built from 16 residues. CDR1 SNHLY and CDR2 FYNNEI come from the germline V gene. The CDR3 bases are TGTGCCAGCAGTGGAGCCGGGACAGGGTATATCTATGAGCAGTCCTTC. Its translation is CASSGAGTGYIYEQSF.

This clonotype occurred many times. V and J are TRBV11-1 and TRBJ2-1, with 10 bases fitting TRBD2. Germline loops: CDR1 SGHAT, CDR2 FQDESV (reference sequence). The CDR3 contains 16 residues. With V trimmed by 0 bases and J by 7 bases, 6 bases remained unmatched. The CDR3, as DNA: TGTGCCAGCAGCTTAGCGATGGGACTAGCGTATAATGAGCAGTTCTTC. It is translated as CASSLAMGLAYNEQFF.

The V call is TRBV19, the J call TRBJ2-5, with 10 positions matching TRBD2. CDR3 length: 15 residues. The germline gives CDR1 LNHDA, CDR2 SQIVND (reference sequence). Trimming took 5 bases from V and 1 from J; bases not matched to a gene: 4. The CDR3 is CASSQAGGPQETQYF. Written as DNA, the CDR3 is TGTGCCAGTAGTCAAGCGGGAGGGCCCCAAGAGACCCAGTACTTC.

This clonotype counts as medium-sized (0.01 to 0.1%). This sequence joins TRBV27 and TRBJ1-1, with D possibly matching TRBD1 (5 bases). The CDR3 covers 15 residues. V shed 3 bases and J shed 4 bases, with 15 bases lying between them. Looked up from germline, CDR1 is MNHEY and CDR2 is SMNVEV (reference sequence). CDR3 sequence reads: CASSFGAERGTEAFF. The CDR3 coding sequence is TGTGCCAGCAGTTTCGGGGCAGAACGGGGCACTGAAGCTTTCTTT.

The chain links TRBV29-1 to TRBJ1-1; a possible D gene is TRBD1 (6 bases). Trimming shortened V by 6 bases and J by 1 base, and 6 bases separated the two germline ends. Germline V gene lookup returns CDR1 SQVTM and CDR2 ANQGSEA. The CDR3 contains 11 residues. CDR3: CSVDRNTEAFF. CDR3 nucleotide sequence: TGCAGCGTGGACAGGAACACTGAAGCTTTCTTT.

There are many counts of this clonotype. This chain joins TRBV28 and TRBJ2-5, with 8 bases fitting TRBD1. V shed 8 bases, J shed 4 bases, and the junction held 18 bases outside the gene matches. Looked up from germline, CDR1 is MDHEN and CDR2 is SYDVKM. CDR3 size: 17 residues. In DNA, the CDR3 is TGTGCCAGCTCCAGTTCGGCCTCCTCCGGGACAGGAGAGACCCAGTACTTC. Translating it yields CASSSSASSGTGETQYF.